One and the same sample provided the 30 T cell receptor beta chains below, sequenced in a study of metastatic and nonmetastatic thyroid tumors. No patient received treatment before thyroid surgery. MiXCR was used by TCRdb to re-call the PCR reads. The sample has about 69,000 clones, approximately 15% seen once. The sequenced sample was blood. These receptors were taken from a male donor with papillary thyroid cancer or a benign thyroid nodule (not recorded which). Some clones in this sample may be carry-over from other donors' samples.

This clone was counted a single time. The J gene is TRBJ1-1, the V gene TRBV7-8; TRBD1 aligns across 8 bases. Germline V CDR1 and CDR2: SGHVS, FQNEAQ. CDR3 size: 14 residues. V was pared by 5 bases and J by 5 bases, with 7 bases of the junction left unmatched. CDR3 nucleotide sequence: TGTGCCAGCAGCACAACAGGGGGTGGGACTGAAGCTTTCTTT. It translates to CASSTTGGGTEAFF. The full variable domain, in which reference TRBV7-8 and TRBJ1-1 provide the parts outside the CDR3, is GAGVSQSPRYKVAKRGQDVALRCDPISGHVSLFWYQQALGQGPEFLTYFQNEAQLDKSGLPSDRFFAERPEGSVSTLKIQRTQQEDSAVYLCASSTTGGGTEAFFGQGTRLTVV.

There are many counts of this clone. The CDR3 DNA is TGTGCCAGCAGTGTAACCTCGGTAGGACAGGTTTCCTACGAGCAGTACGTC. Translated: CASSVTSVGQVSYEQYV. The gene calls are TRBV2 and TRBJ2-7; TRBD1 matches 7 bases. The CDR3 is 17 amino acids. Germline V lookup: CDR1 SNHLY, CDR2 FYNNEI. Trimming cost V 4 bases and J 1 base; bases outside gene matches: 13.

This clone was seen ten or more times. V is TRBV6-4 and J is TRBJ1-5; TRBD1 agrees at 10 bases. Germline V gene lookup returns CDR1 MRHNA and CDR2 SNTAGT. V lost 3 bases and J lost 4; bases outside the gene matches: 6. The CDR3 spans 16 residues. The CDR3 reads CASSDSRQGANQPQHF. The CDR3 DNA follows: TGTGCCAGCAGTGATTCTAGACAGGGGGCGAATCAGCCCCAGCATTTT.

This clone was seen at least ten times. V and J are TRBV28 and TRBJ2-1, with D possibly being TRBD2 (6 bases). The germline gives CDR1 MDHEN, CDR2 SYDVKM. This CDR3 is built from 14 residues. Trimming cost V 8 bases and J 9 bases, with 20 bases left between them. The CDR3 reads CASGRGGGGLEQFF. The DNA of the CDR3 is TGTGCCAGCGGAAGGGGAGGCGGAGGCCTTGAGCAGTTCTTC.

This clone was recorded at least ten times. The chain couples TRBV11-2 to TRBJ2-3, with a tentative D call TRBD1 (5 bases). This CDR3 comprises 12 residues. Germline V gene data show CDR1 as SGHAT and CDR2 as FQNNGV. V shed 5 bases and J shed 4 bases, with 7 bases lying between them. CDR3: CASSRQSDTQYF. Written as DNA, the CDR3 is TGTGCCAGCAGCAGACAGTCAGATACGCAGTATTTT.

This clone was counted at least ten times. The chain uses TRBV12-3 or TRBV12-4 and TRBJ2-5; D is possibly TRBD1 (6 bases). Trimming removed 7 bases at V and 4 bases at J, with 16 bases between. The CDR3 is made up of 14 amino acids. This chain's CDR3 is CASTPGALGETQYF. In DNA, the CDR3 is TGTGCCAGCACCCCAGGGGCCCTAGGAGAGACCCAGTACTTC.

V and J are TRBV11-2 and TRBJ2-7; D remains unclear. The CDR3 is 17 residues long. The V end lost 0 bases, the J end lost 5 bases, and 20 bases lay between the germline ends. CDR1 is SGHAT, CDR2 FQNNGV, per germline. CDR3: CASSLDPGRLAPNEQYF. The DNA of the CDR3 is TGTGCCAGCAGCTTAGATCCTGGCAGATTGGCACCCAACGAGCAGTACTTC. Full variable domain (missing parts from reference TRBV11-2 and TRBJ2-7): EAGVAQSPRYKIIEKRQSVAFWCNPISGHATLYWYQQILGQGPKLLIQFQNNGVVDDSQLPKDRFSAERLKGVDSTLKIQPAKLEDSAVYLCASSLDPGRLAPNEQYFGPGTRLTVT.

This clone was observed a handful of times. The V gene is TRBV7-3, the J gene TRBJ2-2; D call uncertain. The germline CDR1 and CDR2 sequences are SGHTA and FQGTGA. CDR3 length equals 12 residues. V shed 3 bases and J shed 4 bases, with 3 bases lying between them. The CDR3 sequence: CASSFITGELFF. CDR3 nucleotides: TGTGCCAGCAGCTTCATCACCGGGGAGCTGTTTTTT.

In its sample, this clone was seen once. V usage is TRBV5-4 and J usage is TRBJ2-5; TRBD1 matches at 9 bases. The germline V gene has CDR1 SGHNT and CDR2 YYREEE (reference sequence). J lost 5 bases, V lost 1 base, and 9 bases had no gene match. CDR3 size: 16 residues. As DNA, the CDR3 is TGTGCCAGCAGCTTGCCCACAGGGGGCGCGCGGGAGACCCAGTACTTC. Protein: CASSLPTGGARETQYF.

About this clone: A junction boundary mismatches the germline segment, possibly from a read error. The rearrangement links TRBV5-1 to TRBJ2-1; TRBD2 aligns across 7 bases. The CDR3 runs to 14 residues. Germline V gives CDR1 SGHRS, CDR2 YFSETQ. The CDR3, as DNA: TGCGCCAGCAGATTGGGGTATAGCGGGAATGAGCAGTTCTTC. Translated: CASRLGYSGNEQFF. Variable domain in full (rest from reference TRBV5-1 and TRBJ2-1): KAGVTQTPRYLIKTRGQQVTLSCSPISGHRSVSWYQQTPGQGLQFLFEYFSETQRNKGNFPGRFSGRQFSNSRSEMNVSTLELGDSALYLCASRLGYSGNEQFFGPGTRLTVL.

This clone was recorded at least ten times. The rearrangement links TRBV11-3 to TRBJ2-1, with a weak D call TRBD2 (6 bases). V lost 1 base and J 4 bases, leaving 11 bases between the germline ends. Germline CDR1 is SGHNT and CDR2 is YENEEA. The CDR3 is 15 residues long. The CDR3 loop is CASSLGGAAYNEQFF. The CDR3 coding sequence is TGTGCCAGCAGCTTAGGCGGGGCGGCTTACAATGAGCAGTTCTTC.

This clone was seen repeatedly, ten times or more. The rearrangement links TRBV7-9 to TRBJ2-5; TRBD1 is a possible D gene (7 bases). The V end was cut by 5 bases, the J end by 4 bases, with 11 bases between. Germline lookup yields CDR1 SEHNR and CDR2 FQNEAQ (reference sequence). There are 13 residues in the CDR3. The CDR3 is CASSDQGGETQYF. In DNA form, the CDR3 reads TGTGCCAGCAGCGACCAGGGGGGAGAGACCCAGTACTTC.

This clone was counted ten times or more. V usage is TRBV4-1 and J usage is TRBJ2-5; TRBD1 aligns across 9 bases. The germline V gene encodes CDR1 MGHRA and CDR2 YSYEKL. The trim removed 4 bases at V and 1 base at J, leaving 7 bases unmatched. CDR3 length: 16 residues. The CDR3 DNA sequence: TGCGCCAGCAGCCCCCTCGGGACAGGGATCCAAGAGACCCAGTACTTC. Translating gives CASSPLGTGIQETQYF.

A remark on this clone: A read error may explain this, as a much larger clone is one base away. This chain links TRBV29-1 with TRBJ1-2; D is undetermined. The CDR3 extends over 14 amino acids. Germline assignment: CDR1 SQVTM and CDR2 ANQGSEA. CDR3 protein: CSVGSGEVESGNTF. In nucleotides, the CDR3 is TGCAGCGTTGGGTCCGGGGAGGTGGAGAGTGGCAACACCTTC. Variable domain in full (rest from reference TRBV29-1 and TRBJ1-2): SAVISQKPSRDICQRGTSLTIQCQVDSQVTMMFWYRQQPGQSLTLIATANQGSEATYESGFVIDKFPISRPNLTFSTLTVSNMSPEDSSIYLCSVGSGEVESGNTFGSGTRLTVV.

Many counts were recorded for this clone. Other DNA sequences in the sample encode the same CDR3. The chain couples TRBV30 to TRBJ2-7; D is perhaps TRBD2 (5 bases). CDR3 length equals 13 residues. CDR1 is GTSNPN and CDR2 is SVGIG in the germline V gene (reference sequence). Trimming shortened V by 2 bases and J by 2 bases, and 10 bases separated the two germline ends. CDR3 DNA: TGTGCCTGGAGTTCGGGGAGACCCTACGAGCAGTACTTC. It translates to CAWSSGRPYEQYF.

This clone was recorded many times. The chain combines TRBV3-1 with TRBJ2-1; 11 bases line up with TRBD2. J gave up 1 base and V 2 bases, and 7 bases lay outside the gene matches. CDR3 length equals 18 residues. Germline V lookup: CDR1 LGHDT, CDR2 YNNKEL (reference sequence). CDR3 nucleotide sequence: TGTGCCAGCAGCCAAATGTTTGTAGCGGGAGGGTCCTACAATGAGCAGTTCTTC. It translates to CASSQMFVAGGSYNEQFF.

This clone was seen many times. V and J are TRBV20-1 and TRBJ2-1, with 7 positions matching TRBD2. The trim removed 0 bases at V and 3 bases at J, leaving 8 bases unmatched. This CDR3 is 16 amino acids long. Germline V gene lookup returns CDR1 DFQATT and CDR2 SNEGSKA (reference sequence). The CDR3 here is CSARDPTSGIYNEQFF. As DNA, the CDR3 is TGCAGTGCTAGAGACCCTACGAGCGGGATCTACAATGAGCAGTTCTTC.

This clone was detected ten times or more. V is TRBV7-2 and J is TRBJ1-1; D unclear. Per the germline V gene, CDR1 is SGHTA and CDR2 is FQGNSA. V lost 3 bases and J 8 bases, leaving 7 bases between the germline ends. The CDR3 runs 11 residues. The CDR3 region is CASSFLREAFF. Here the CDR3 DNA reads TGTGCCAGCAGCTTCCTCAGGGAAGCTTTCTTT.

This clone was seen many times. This rearrangement joins TRBV7-9 to TRBJ1-1; D is unclear. Per germline, CDR1 SEHNR and CDR2 FQNEAQ (reference sequence). This CDR3 region has 14 residues. Trimming pared 4 bases from V and 1 base from J, leaving 10 bases between. The CDR3: CASSYSWGNTEAFF. CDR3 DNA: TGTGCCAGCAGCTATTCATGGGGGAACACTGAAGCTTTCTTT.

The rearrangement links TRBV5-1 to TRBJ2-1, with D possibly TRBD2 on 5 matching bases. Germline CDR1 and CDR2: SGHRS and YFSETQ. Trimming pared 6 bases from V and 2 bases from J, leaving 15 bases between. CDR3 size: 15 residues. CDR3 sequence (DNA): TGCGCCAGCATCTTTGCCGAGGGCCCCTACAATGAGCAGTTCTTC. Amino acids: CASIFAEGPYNEQFF.

With regard to this clone: This could be a read error, since a much larger clone is one nucleotide away. In the same sample, other DNA sequences code for this CDR3. The rearrangement joins TRBV6-1 to TRBJ2-5, with D perhaps matching TRBD2 (5 bases). This CDR3 contains 13 residues. CDR1 and CDR2 from the germline V gene are MNHNS and SASEGT. CDR3 in DNA: TGTGCCAGCAGTTTAGTAGAGGGAGAGACACAGTACTTC. It is translated as CASSLVEGETQYF.

Of note for this clone: A read error may explain this, as a much larger clone is one base away. The rearrangement links TRBV2 to TRBJ2-5; possibly TRBD1 for D (6 bases). The germline CDR1 and CDR2 sequences are SNHLY and FYNNEI. Deletions cut 7 bases from V and 1 base from J, with 13 bases between. This CDR3 has 14 residues. This CDR3 reads CASMEQGGQETQYF. CDR3 sequence (DNA): TGTGCCAGCATGGAACAGGGTGGCCAAGAGACCCAGTACTTC.

Note on this clone: It may be a read error: a sequence one base away is much more abundant. The rearrangement links TRBV4-2 to TRBJ2-1, with D maybe TRBD1 (5 bases). Germline loops: CDR1 LGHNA, CDR2 YNFKEQ. This CDR3 is built from 17 residues. CDR3 coding DNA: TGTGCCAGCAGCCAAGCGACAGCGCTGAGCTCCTACAATGAGCATTTCTTC. Its protein is CASSQATALSSYNEHFF.

This clone was found many times. At one boundary the junction diverges from the germline segment, which might be a read error. The chain combines TRBV6-2 or TRBV6-3 with TRBJ1-3; possible D gene TRBD1, 6 bases. Per the germline V gene, CDR1 is MNHEY and CDR2 is SVGEGT. This CDR3 spans 14 amino acids. CDR3 sequence reads: CASSYSPDRSTVYF. The CDR3 coding sequence is TGTGCCAGCAGTTACTCGCCCGACAGGTCCACCGTATATTTT.

The sample holds many counts of this clone. The chain joins TRBV4-2 to TRBJ2-1, with 7 positions matching TRBD2. V was pared by 4 bases and J by 5 bases, with 8 bases of the junction left unmatched. Germline-derived CDR1 and CDR2 are LGHNA and YNFKEQ. This CDR3 has 15 residues. The CDR3 spells CASSRGRESHNEQFF. The CDR3 DNA reads as TGTGCCAGCAGCCGAGGGCGGGAGTCCCACAATGAGCAGTTCTTC.

The V and J genes are TRBV18 and TRBJ2-5; 7 bases match TRBD2. The CDR3 is 17 residues long. V dropped 1 base and J dropped 0; count of bases not matched to a gene: 8. The germline CDR1 and CDR2 sequences are KGHSH and LQKENI. CDR3 sequence reads: CASSPRASGPYQETQYF. The CDR3 nucleotides are TGTGCCAGCTCACCACGGGCTAGCGGACCGTACCAAGAGACCCAGTACTTC.

This clone was seen ten or more times. CDR3 nucleotides: TGTGCCAGCAGCCAGGGACAGGGGTTGGCTAATGAAAAACTGTTTTTT. It translates to CASSQGQGLANEKLFF. V and J are TRBV3-1 and TRBJ1-4; 10 bases are shared with TRBD1. The CDR3 consists of 16 residues. The V gene's germline CDR1 is LGHDT and CDR2 YNNKEL (reference sequence). With V trimmed by 3 bases and J by 3 bases, 4 bases remained unmatched.

This clone has a count of ten or more. V is TRBV7-9 and J is TRBJ1-2; 8 bases match TRBD1. The CDR3 has 14 amino acids. Losses at the gene ends were 1 base for V and 4 bases for J; bases not matched to a gene: 2. Germline V gives CDR1 SEHNR, CDR2 FQNEAQ (reference sequence). CDR3 in amino acids: CASSLDTGGYGYTF. CDR3 sequence (DNA): TGTGCCAGCAGCTTAGACACAGGGGGCTATGGCTACACCTTC.

This clone was observed a few times. A much more abundant neighbour one base away suggests this may be a read error. The sample carries other DNA sequences with the same CDR3. The rearrangement links TRBV29-1 to TRBJ2-7, with 10 bases lining up with TRBD1. Germline V gene sequence: CDR1 SQVTM, CDR2 ANQGSEA. V lost 4 bases and J lost 2; bases outside the gene matches: 5. CDR3 length equals 14 residues. This chain's CDR3 is CSVAGDRGAYEQYF. The CDR3 nucleotides are TGCAGCGTTGCAGGGGACAGGGGTGCCTACGAGCAGTACTTC.

This clone showed up many times. The chain has TRBV28 and TRBJ1-6, with TRBD1 as a possible D gene (5 bases). The V gene's germline CDR1 is MDHEN and CDR2 SYDVKM. Trimming removed 6 bases from V and 14 bases from J, with 11 bases in between. The CDR3 is 11 residues long. CDR3: CASRGREALHF. CDR3 nucleotide sequence: TGTGCCAGCAGGGGGCGGGAGGCCCTCCACTTT.